The 23 T cell receptor beta chains in this list originate from one sample, sequenced in a study of T cell changes during pregnancy in multiple sclerosis. Here immunoSEQ multiplex PCR was the method, and the copy in TCRdb shows in-frame clones only, minus some. The sample yields 55,000 to 80,000 clones, approximately 94% seen once. Sequencing was performed on peripheral blood, taken in the third trimester of pregnancy. The origin of the receptors is a female donor with multiple sclerosis, enrolled in a pregnancy study.

This chain connects TRBV7-2 to TRBJ1-6; 9 nucleotides agree with TRBD1. The V and J ends lost 2 bases and 7 bases, in that order; junction bases with no gene match: 3. The CDR3 length is 15 residues. Germline V gene sequence: CDR1 SGHTA, CDR2 FQGNSA. The CDR3: CASSLLGTGNSPLHF. The DNA of the CDR3 is TGTGCCAGCAGCTTACTTGGGACAGGGAATTCACCCCTCCACTTT.

The chain carries TRBV4-1 and TRBJ2-5; TRBD1 matches at 8 bases. CDR3 length: 15 residues. J was trimmed by 2 bases and V by 4 bases; bases with no gene match: 6. CDR1 and CDR2 from the germline V gene are MGHRA and YSYEKL. CDR3 in amino acids: CASSRGQGLQETQYF. In nucleotides, the CDR3 is TGCGCCAGCAGCCGCGGACAGGGTTTACAAGAGACCCAGTACTTC.

The J gene is TRBJ2-3, the V gene TRBV2; TRBD2 is a possible D gene (7 bases). Germline CDR1 is SNHLY and CDR2 is FYNNEI. The V and J ends lost 9 bases and 0 bases respectively, with 16 bases between them. The CDR3 is 15 residues long. CDR3 in amino acids: CASIRGGLSTDTQYF. Written as DNA, the CDR3 is TGTGCCAGTATTAGGGGGGGCTTAAGCACAGATACGCAGTATTTT.

This clone was recorded only once. The rearrangement joins TRBV2 to TRBJ1-1; D is possibly TRBD1 (6 bases). Germline CDR1 is SNHLY and CDR2 is FYNNEI. V was trimmed by 6 bases and J by 7 bases, leaving 9 bases between them. The CDR3 has 11 amino acids. For the CDR3, the DNA is TGTGCCAGCAGCGTCAGGGGTGAAGCTTTCTTT. Translation: CASSVRGEAFF.

This chain links TRBV7-2 with TRBJ1-5; 9 bases are shared with TRBD1. Trimming cost V 5 bases and J 6 bases; bases outside gene matches: 8. The CDR3 totals 15 residues. Germline V lookup: CDR1 SGHTA, CDR2 FQGNSA. CDR3 coding DNA: TGTGCCAGCAGCGAAGGTACAGGGGGCACTCAGCCCCAGCATTTT. Residues: CASSEGTGGTQPQHF.

The rearrangement links TRBV12-5 to TRBJ1-5; D may be TRBD1 (6 bases). V was cut by 1 base and J by 0 bases, with 22 bases left in between. The CDR3 covers 20 residues. Germline lookup yields CDR1 LGHNT and CDR2 FRNRAP. The CDR3 region is CASGLAQLAGTLNSNQPQHF. The DNA for the CDR3 is TGTGCTAGTGGTTTGGCACAACTGGCCGGGACATTAAATAGCAATCAGCCCCAGCATTTT.

CDR3 in DNA: TGTGCCAGCAGACGGAGCGGGGGGGCCCAAGAGACCCAGTACTTC. Protein sequence: CASRRSGGAQETQYF. J is TRBJ2-5 and V is TRBV2; TRBD2 aligns across 10 bases. The CDR3 consists of 15 residues. CDR1 is SNHLY and CDR2 is FYNNEI in the germline V gene. V gave up 6 bases and J gave up 1 base; unmatched junction bases: 5.

This sequence joins TRBV4-1 and TRBJ1-2, with D uncertain. Deletions cut 0 bases from V and 3 bases from J, with 11 bases between. Germline CDR1 is MGHRA and CDR2 is YSYEKL. This CDR3 is built from 15 residues. The CDR3 region is CASSQDRSPDYGYTF. The CDR3 region has the DNA TGCGCCAGCAGCCAAGACAGGTCCCCCGACTATGGCTACACCTTC.

The chain combines TRBV7-2 with TRBJ2-6; TRBD1 is a possible D gene (5 bases). Germline CDR1 and CDR2: SGHTA and FQGNSA. The CDR3 consists of 18 residues. V shed 2 bases and J shed 0 bases, with 14 bases lying between them. The DNA for the CDR3 is TGTGCCAGCAGCTTATCGGGCCAGGGATTCTCTGGGGCCAACGTCCTGACTTTC. Translated, it gives CASSLSGQGFSGANVLTF.

With regard to this clone: Sequence at one end of the junction differs from germline and may be a read error. The chain combines TRBV7-7 with TRBJ2-5, with 16 bases fitting TRBD2. The CDR3 contains 16 residues. Germline CDR1 and CDR2: SSHAT and FNYEAQ (reference sequence). The CDR3, as DNA: TGTGCTAGCAGCCGCGGGACTAGCGGGGGGGCTGAGACCCAGTACTTC. As protein: CASSRGTSGGAETQYF.

This chain links TRBV19 with TRBJ2-2, with TRBD1 as a possible D gene (6 bases). The germline CDR1 and CDR2 sequences are LNHDA and SQIVND (reference sequence). The ends were cut back, 7 bases at V and 6 bases at J, with 18 bases in the middle. CDR3 length: 15 residues. The CDR3 loop reads CASTEWGRGSGELFF. The DNA of the CDR3 is TGTGCCAGTACCGAATGGGGCAGGGGATCCGGGGAGCTGTTTTTT.

The chain couples TRBV5-5 to TRBJ2-5, with D perhaps matching TRBD1 (6 bases). V was trimmed by 0 bases and J by 3 bases, leaving 6 bases between them. The length of the CDR3 is 13 residues. From germline, CDR1 is SGHKS and CDR2 YYEKEE (reference sequence). The CDR3 region has the DNA TGTGCCAGCAGCTTGGAGGGGGAAGAGACCCAGTACTTC. Its protein is CASSLEGEETQYF. The full variable domain, completed using reference TRBV5-5 and TRBJ2-5, is DAGVTQSPTHLIKTRGQQVTLRCSPISGHKSVSWYQQVLGQGPQFIFQYYEKEERGRGNFPDRFSARQFPNYSSELNVNALLLGDSALYLCASSLEGEETQYFGPGTRLLVL.

The chain carries TRBV5-4 and TRBJ2-3; perhaps TRBD1 as D (5 bases). Per germline, CDR1 SGHNT and CDR2 YYREEE (reference sequence). The CDR3 runs 14 residues. Trimming pared 0 bases from V and 0 bases from J, leaving 5 bases between. The DNA for the CDR3 is TGTGCCAGCAGCTTGGAGGGGAGCACAGATACGCAGTATTTT. Its protein product is CASSLEGSTDTQYF.

About this clone: One end of the junction is discordant with germline, which a read error may explain. The V and J genes are TRBV7-7 and TRBJ2-1; D is perhaps TRBD2 (7 bases). Germline V lookup: CDR1 SSHAT, CDR2 FNYEAQ (reference sequence). This CDR3 is built from 13 residues. The CDR3 reads CASSSRGGTEQFF. The DNA of the CDR3 is TGTGCTAGCAGCTCCCGCGGGGGCACTGAGCAGTTCTTC.

DNA of the CDR3: TGTGCCAGCAGTCCGAACAGGGTTCGGCATTGGAACACTGAAGCTTTCTTT. Protein: CASSPNRVRHWNTEAFF. The rearrangement uses TRBV27 and TRBJ1-1; a weak D match, TRBD1 (6 bases). From germline, CDR1 is MNHEY and CDR2 SMNVEV (reference sequence). The CDR3 contains 17 residues. Trimming took off 5 bases at V and 1 base at J, with 20 bases between the two ends.

The chain has TRBV6-5 and TRBJ2-3; maybe TRBD2 (6 bases). V lost 6 bases and J 3 bases, leaving 16 bases between the germline ends. Germline assignment: CDR1 MNHEY and CDR2 SVGAGI. The CDR3 contains 15 residues. CDR3 nucleotide sequence: TGTGCCAGCAGCCCCCGGGGGAGTGGGACAGATACGCAGTATTTT. Translating it yields CASSPRGSGTDTQYF.

V is TRBV19 and J is TRBJ1-1; no definite D call. CDR1 and CDR2 from the germline V gene are LNHDA and SQIVND (reference sequence). Trimming left V 5 bases short and J 5 bases short, with 9 bases between. There are 12 residues in the CDR3. Here the CDR3 reads CASSLSRTEAFF. The CDR3 DNA reads TGTGCCAGTAGTCTCTCGCGGACTGAAGCTTTCTTT.

J is TRBJ1-2 and V is TRBV2, with D perhaps TRBD1 (5 bases). Trimming took 5 bases from V and 2 from J, leaving 6 bases between them. The germline V gene has CDR1 SNHLY and CDR2 FYNNEI. The CDR3 covers 12 residues. The CDR3 DNA sequence: TGTGCCAGCAGTAGACAGAACTATGGCTACACCTTC. Encoded protein: CASSRQNYGYTF.

The V and J genes are TRBV11-2 and TRBJ2-1; 10 bases line up with TRBD2. The CDR3 contains 18 residues. The V gene end was trimmed by 8 bases and the J gene end by 6 bases; junction bases not matched to a gene: 19. Germline CDR1 and CDR2: SGHAT and FQNNGV. For the CDR3, the DNA is TGTGCCAGCGGACACACCGGGACTAGCGTTGGGTTGACCAATGAGCAGTTCTTC. Amino acid sequence: CASGHTGTSVGLTNEQFF.

V usage is TRBV6-5 and J usage is TRBJ2-3; maybe TRBD2 (5 bases). The CDR3 runs 13 residues. Trimming stripped 6 bases from V and 4 bases from J, with 11 bases between. Per the germline V gene, CDR1 is MNHEY and CDR2 is SVGAGI. The CDR3 sequence is CASSRHGADTQYF. The CDR3 DNA is TGTGCCAGCAGCCGACACGGGGCAGATACGCAGTATTTT.

The V gene is TRBV7-2, the J gene TRBJ2-1; a possible D gene is TRBD2 (5 bases). Germline loops: CDR1 SGHTA, CDR2 FQGNSA. This CDR3 is 19 amino acids long. The V end was cut by 5 bases, the J end by 8 bases, with 31 bases between. The CDR3 region is CASSPFRNQLTTPTDEQFF. The CDR3 DNA follows: TGTGCCAGCAGCCCATTTCGAAACCAACTGACTACTCCAACCGATGAGCAGTTCTTC.

The V and J genes are TRBV9 and TRBJ2-3, with D unclear. V gave up 0 bases and J gave up 0 bases, with 8 bases separating them. Germline V lookup: CDR1 SGDLS, CDR2 YYNGEE. CDR3 length: 15 amino acids. The CDR3 here is CASSVVALSTDTQYF. Written as DNA, the CDR3 is TGTGCCAGCAGCGTAGTTGCGCTTAGCACAGATACGCAGTATTTT.

The genes are TRBV7-9 and TRBJ2-1; the D gene is possibly TRBD1 (7 bases). CDR1 and CDR2 from the germline V gene are SEHNR and FQNEAQ (reference sequence). The germline V and J ends were trimmed by 4 bases and 3 bases, with 13 bases remaining between them. The CDR3 covers 15 residues. In nucleotides, the CDR3 is TGTGCCAGCAGCTCGATCAGGGGGGACTACAATGAGCAGTTCTTC. This encodes CASSSIRGDYNEQFF. The full variable domain, with the rest looked up from reference TRBV7-9 and TRBJ2-1, is DTGVSQNPRHKITKRGQNVTFRCDPISEHNRLYWYRQTLGQGPEFLTYFQNEAQLEKSRLLSDRFSAERPKGSFSTLEIQRTEQGDSAMYLCASSSIRGDYNEQFFGPGTRLTVL.